This TCR beta chain was found in a study of T-cell memory formation after mild COVID-19. For the study at large: There were largely donor-specific TCR clusters.

Study-wide findings and caveats: Balance between CD4 and CD8 was seen in clones contracting day 15 to 85, and a CD4+ lean was seen in later expanders. CD4+ contracting clones were found mainly in CM and EM, and CD8+ ones in EMRA.

Germline V gene data show CDR1 as DFQATT and CDR2 as SNEGSKA (reference sequence). The CDR3 consists of 16 residues. The V segment lost 2 bases and the J segment 2 bases; nucleotides outside the gene matches: 7. About this clonotype: The antigen remains undetermined.

TCRdb recomputed calls from the 5' RACE reads with MiXCR, one row per CDR3 protein. Here the sample spans fewer than 250,000 distinct CDR3 sequences, 10% to 13% being singletons. The receptor's source is a young man who had mild COVID-19 (a few samples of this study predate the infection). Cell type and time point are not known. The V call is TRBV20-1, the J call TRBJ2-3, with 10 positions matching TRBD2. Sequencing was carried out using PBMCs or a T cell subset sorted from them (not recorded which). The CDR3 protein is CSARKLAGLITDTQYF. CDR3 DNA: TGCAGTGCTAGAAAACTAGCGGGGCTTATCACAGATACGCAGTATTTT.